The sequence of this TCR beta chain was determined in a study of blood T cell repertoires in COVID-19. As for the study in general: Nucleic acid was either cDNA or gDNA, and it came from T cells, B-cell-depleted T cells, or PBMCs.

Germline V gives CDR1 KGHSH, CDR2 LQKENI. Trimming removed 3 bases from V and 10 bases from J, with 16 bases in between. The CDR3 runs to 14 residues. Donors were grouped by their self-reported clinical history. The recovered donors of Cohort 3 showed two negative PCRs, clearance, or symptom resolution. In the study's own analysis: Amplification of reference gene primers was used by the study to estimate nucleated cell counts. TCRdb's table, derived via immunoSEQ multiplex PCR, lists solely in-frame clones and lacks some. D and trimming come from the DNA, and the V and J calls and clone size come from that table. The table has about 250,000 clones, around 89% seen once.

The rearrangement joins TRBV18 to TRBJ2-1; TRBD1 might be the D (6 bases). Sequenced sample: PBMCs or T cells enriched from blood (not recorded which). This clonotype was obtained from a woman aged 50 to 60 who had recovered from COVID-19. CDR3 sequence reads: CASSPGQAPREQFF. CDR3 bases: TGTGCCAGCTCACCGGGACAAGCCCCACGAGAGCAGTTCTTC.